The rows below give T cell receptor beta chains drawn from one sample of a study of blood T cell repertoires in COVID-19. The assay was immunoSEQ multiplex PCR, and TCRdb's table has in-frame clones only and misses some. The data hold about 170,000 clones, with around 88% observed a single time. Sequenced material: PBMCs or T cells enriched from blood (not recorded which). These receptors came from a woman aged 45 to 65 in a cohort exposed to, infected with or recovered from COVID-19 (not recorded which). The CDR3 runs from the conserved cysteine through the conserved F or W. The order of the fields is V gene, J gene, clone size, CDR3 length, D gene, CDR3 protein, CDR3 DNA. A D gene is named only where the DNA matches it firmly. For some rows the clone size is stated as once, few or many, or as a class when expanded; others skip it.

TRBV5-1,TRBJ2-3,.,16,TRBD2,CASSLALAISTDTQYF,TGCGCCAGCAGCTTGGCACTAGCGATTAGCACAGATACGCAGTATTTT
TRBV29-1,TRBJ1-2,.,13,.,CSVTSGVRRGYTF,TGCAGTGTTACCTCGGGTGTTCGACGTGGCTACACCTTC
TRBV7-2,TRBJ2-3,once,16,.,CASSAQDFISTDTQYF,TGTGCCAGCAGCGCCCAGGACTTTATTAGCACAGATACGCAGTATTTT
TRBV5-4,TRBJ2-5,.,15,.,CASSSLRAYQETQYF,TGTGCCAGCAGCTCCCTCAGAGCGTACCAAGAGACCCAGTACTTC
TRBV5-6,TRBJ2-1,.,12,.,CASSMITGEQFF,TGTGCCAGCAGCATGATCACTGGTGAGCAGTTCTTC
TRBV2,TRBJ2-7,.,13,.,CASREGKEPREYF,TGTGCCAGCAGGGAGGGAAAGGAGCCTAGGGAGTACTTC
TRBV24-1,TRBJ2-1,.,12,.,CATSEAPDEQFF,TGTGCCACCAGTGAGGCTCCTGATGAGCAGTTCTTC
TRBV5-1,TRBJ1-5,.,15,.,CASSPRSGGNQPQHF,TGCGCCAGCAGCCCCCGTAGCGGGGGAAATCAGCCCCAGCATTTT
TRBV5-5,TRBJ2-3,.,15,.,CASSLGLSFTDTQYF,TGTGCCAGCAGCTTGGGACTATCTTTCACAGATACGCAGTATTTT
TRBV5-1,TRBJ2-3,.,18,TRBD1,CASSKAGTGTLSTDTQYF,TGCGCCAGCAGCAAAGCCGGGACAGGGACGTTAAGCACAGATACGCAGTATTTT
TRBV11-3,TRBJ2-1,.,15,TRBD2,CASSLDGGGFNEQFF,TGTGCCAGCAGCTTAGACGGGGGGGGTTTCAATGAGCAGTTCTTC
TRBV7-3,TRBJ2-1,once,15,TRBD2,CASSPPGTSYNEQFF,TGTGCCAGCAGCCCGCCCGGGACTAGTTACAATGAGCAGTTCTTC
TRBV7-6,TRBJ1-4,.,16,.,CASSLVSGHSNEKLFF,TGTGCCAGCAGCTTAGTGTCTGGACACTCTAATGAAAAACTGTTTTTT
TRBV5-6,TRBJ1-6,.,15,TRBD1,CASSTGTGFNSPLHF,TGTGCCAGCAGCACCGGGACAGGGTTTAATTCACCCCTCCACTTT
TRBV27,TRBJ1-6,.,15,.,CASGTNLGVNSPLHF,TGTGCCAGCGGTACAAACCTAGGGGTTAATTCACCCCTCCACTTT
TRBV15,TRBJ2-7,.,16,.,CATSRHRTAESYEQYF,TGTGCCACCAGCAGACATAGGACAGCGGAAAGCTACGAGCAGTACTTC
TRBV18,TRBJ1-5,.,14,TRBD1,CASSPSQGDQPQHF,TGTGCCAGCTCACCAAGCCAGGGGGATCAGCCCCAGCATTTT
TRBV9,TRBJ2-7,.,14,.,CASSVGAGSYEQYF,TGTGCCAGCAGCGTAGGAGCAGGGTCCTACGAGCAGTACTTC
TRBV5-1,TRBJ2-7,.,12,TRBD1,CASSWGQGEQYF,TGCGCCAGCAGCTGGGGACAGGGCGAGCAGTACTTC
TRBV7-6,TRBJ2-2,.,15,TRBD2,CASSTLLSGTGELFF,TGTGCCAGCAGCACCCTTCTTAGCGGGACCGGGGAGCTGTTTTTT
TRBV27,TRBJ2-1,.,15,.,CASRSGTVGSNEQFF,TGTGCCAGCAGGTCCGGTACAGTAGGGAGTAATGAGCAGTTCTTC
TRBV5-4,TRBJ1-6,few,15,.,CASSTDNAYNSPLHF,TGTGCCAGCAGCACGGACAACGCCTATAATTCACCCCTCCACTTT
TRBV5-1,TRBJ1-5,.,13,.,CASSFGSNQPQHF,TGCGCCAGCAGCTTCGGTAGCAATCAGCCCCAGCATTTT
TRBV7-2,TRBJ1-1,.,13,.,CASRLTENTEAFF,TGTGCCAGCAGATTGACAGAGAACACTGAAGCTTTCTTT
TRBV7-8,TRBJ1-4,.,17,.,CASSLASGVLWDEKLFF,TGTGCCAGCAGCTTAGCATCAGGGGTTCTTTGGGATGAAAAACTGTTTTTT
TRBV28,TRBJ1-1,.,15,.,CASSLRGFLDTEAFF,TGTGCCAGCAGTTTAAGAGGGTTCCTGGACACTGAAGCTTTCTTT
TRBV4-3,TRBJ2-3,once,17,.,CASSQDLSLGARDTQYF,TGCGCCAGCAGCCAAGATCTGAGTCTGGGGGCGAGGGATACGCAGTATTTT
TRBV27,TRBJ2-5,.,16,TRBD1,CASRKNRGRGEETQYF,TGTGCCAGCAGAAAAAACAGGGGACGAGGGGAAGAGACCCAGTACTTC
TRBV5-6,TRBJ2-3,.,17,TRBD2,CASSRRLAGDLTDTQYF,TGTGCCAGCAGCCGTAGACTAGCGGGGGATCTCACAGATACGCAGTATTTT
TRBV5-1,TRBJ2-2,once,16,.,CASSLRSRQNTGELFF,TGCGCCAGCAGCTTGAGGTCGCGGCAAAACACCGGGGAGCTGTTTTTT
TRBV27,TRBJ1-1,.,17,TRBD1,CASRPTGTGGLNTEAFF,TGTGCCAGCAGGCCAACCGGGACAGGGGGCCTGAACACTGAAGCTTTCTTT
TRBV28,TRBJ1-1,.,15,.,CASSDSKLRAPLAFF,TGTGCCAGCAGTGACAGTAAACTAAGGGCCCCACTGGCTTTCTTT
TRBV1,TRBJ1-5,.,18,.,CTSSQDRRQGFSNQPQHF,TGCACCAGCAGCCAAGATCGAAGACAGGGTTTTAGCAATCAGCCCCAGCATTTT
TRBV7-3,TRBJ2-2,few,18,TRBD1,CASSLRGRTGGNTGELFF,TGTGCCAGCAGCTTAAGAGGCCGTACAGGGGGGAACACCGGGGAGCTGTTTTTT
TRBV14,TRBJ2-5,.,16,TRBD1,CASSPRDRRLQETQYF,TGTGCCAGCAGCCCCCGGGACAGGCGGCTTCAAGAGACCCAGTACTTC
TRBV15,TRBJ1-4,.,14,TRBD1,CATSLGQGEEKLFF,TGTGCCACCAGCTTAGGACAGGGGGAGGAAAAACTGTTTTTT
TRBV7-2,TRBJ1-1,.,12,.,CASSLVGWEAFF,TGTGCCAGCAGCTTAGTTGGCTGGGAAGCTTTCTTT
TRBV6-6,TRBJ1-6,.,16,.,CASSPRGGGNNSPLHF,TGTGCCAGCAGCCCGAGAGGGGGGGGTAATAATTCACCCCTCCACTTT
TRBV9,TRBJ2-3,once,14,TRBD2,CASSLAGGADTQYF,TGTGCCAGCAGCCTAGCGGGGGGTGCAGATACGCAGTATTTT
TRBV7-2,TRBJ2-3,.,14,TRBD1,CASSTDRGTDTQYF,TGTGCCAGCAGCACGGACAGGGGCACAGATACGCAGTATTTT
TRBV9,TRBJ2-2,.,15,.,CASSPTDRNTGELFF,TGTGCCAGCAGCCCGACCGACAGGAACACCGGGGAGCTGTTTTTT
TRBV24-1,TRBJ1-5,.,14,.,CATSVPSGNQPQHF,TGTGCCACCAGTGTCCCCTCGGGCAATCAGCCCCAGCATTTT
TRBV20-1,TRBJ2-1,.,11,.,CSASGLNEQFF,TGCAGTGCATCAGGGCTGAATGAGCAGTTCTTC
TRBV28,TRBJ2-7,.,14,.,CASSFSRGGYEQYF,TGTGCCAGCAGTTTCTCTAGGGGGGGCTACGAGCAGTACTTC
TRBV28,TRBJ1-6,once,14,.,CASSLALVGSPLHF,TGTGCCAGCAGCCTAGCACTGGTCGGCTCACCCCTCCACTTT
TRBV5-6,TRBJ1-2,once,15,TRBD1,CASSYPGQIFYGYTF,TGTGCCAGCAGCTATCCGGGACAGATTTTTTATGGCTACACCTTC
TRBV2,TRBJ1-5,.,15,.,CASSAKGRGNQPQHF,TGTGCCAGCAGCGCCAAAGGGAGGGGGAATCAGCCCCAGCATTTT
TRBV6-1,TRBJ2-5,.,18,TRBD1,CASSARGTGEVGSETQYF,TGTGCCAGCAGTGCCCGTGGGACAGGGGAAGTGGGGTCGGAGACCCAGTACTTC
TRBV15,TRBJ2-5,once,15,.,CATSRPSGYQETQYF,TGTGCCACCAGCAGGCCTTCAGGGTACCAAGAGACCCAGTACTTC